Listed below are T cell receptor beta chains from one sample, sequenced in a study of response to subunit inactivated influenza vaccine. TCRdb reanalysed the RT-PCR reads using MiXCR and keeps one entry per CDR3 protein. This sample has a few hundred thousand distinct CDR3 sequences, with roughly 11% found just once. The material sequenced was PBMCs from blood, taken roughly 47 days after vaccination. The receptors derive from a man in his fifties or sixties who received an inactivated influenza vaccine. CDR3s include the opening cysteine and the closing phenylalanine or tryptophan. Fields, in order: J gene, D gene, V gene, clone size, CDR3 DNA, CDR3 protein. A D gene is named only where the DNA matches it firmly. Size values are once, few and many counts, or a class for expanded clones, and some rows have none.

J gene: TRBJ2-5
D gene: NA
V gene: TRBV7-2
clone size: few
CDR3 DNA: TGTGCCAGCAGCTTTTTACAGGGCTACGAGACCCAGTACTTC
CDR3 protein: CASSFLQGYETQYF

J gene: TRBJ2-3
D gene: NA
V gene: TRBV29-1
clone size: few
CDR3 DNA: TGCAGCGTTGGGGGACCCACCAAGTCAGATACGCAGTATTTT
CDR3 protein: CSVGGPTKSDTQYF

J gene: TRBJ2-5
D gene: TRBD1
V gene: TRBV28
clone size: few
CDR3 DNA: TGTGCCAGCAGTTTCGCCGGGACAGTCCAAGAGACCCAGTACTTC
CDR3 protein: CASSFAGTVQETQYF

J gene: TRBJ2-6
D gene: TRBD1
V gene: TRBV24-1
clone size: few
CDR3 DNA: TGTGCCACCAGCCCTCGGACAGGGGGCTCTGGGGCCAACGTCCTGACTTTC
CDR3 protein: CATSPRTGGSGANVLTF

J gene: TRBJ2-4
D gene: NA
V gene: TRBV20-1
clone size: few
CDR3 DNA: TGCAGTGCTAGAGGAGGGTTAGGATCCAAAAACATTCAGTACTTC
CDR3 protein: CSARGGLGSKNIQYF

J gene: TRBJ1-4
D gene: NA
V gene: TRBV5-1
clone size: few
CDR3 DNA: TGCGCCAGCAGCTTGAATCCCGGCAGCGCTAATGAAAAACTGTTTTTT
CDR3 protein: CASSLNPGSANEKLFF

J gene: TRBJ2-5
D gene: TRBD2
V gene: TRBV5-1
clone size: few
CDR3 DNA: TGCGCCAGCACACGGATGCTAGCGGGAAAAGAGACCCAGTACTTC
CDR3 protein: CASTRMLAGKETQYF

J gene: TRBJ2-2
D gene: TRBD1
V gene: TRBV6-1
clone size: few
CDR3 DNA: TGTGCCAGCAGGCTTCAGGGGGCGCGAACCGGGGAGCTGTTTTTT
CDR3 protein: CASRLQGARTGELFF

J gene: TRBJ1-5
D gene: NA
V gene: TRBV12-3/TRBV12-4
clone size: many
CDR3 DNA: TGTGCCAGCAGTTTGGACAGACTCCAGCCCCAGCATTTT
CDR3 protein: CASSLDRLQPQHF

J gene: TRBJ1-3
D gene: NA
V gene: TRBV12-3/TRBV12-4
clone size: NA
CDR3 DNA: TGTGCCAGCAGTCAACAGAGAAACTCTGGAAACACCATATATTTT
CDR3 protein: CASSQQRNSGNTIYF

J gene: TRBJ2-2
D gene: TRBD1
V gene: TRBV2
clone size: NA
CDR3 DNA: TGTGCCAGCAGATACATAAGTAGACAGGGGGACACCGGGGAGCTGTTTTTT
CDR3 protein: CASRYISRQGDTGELFF

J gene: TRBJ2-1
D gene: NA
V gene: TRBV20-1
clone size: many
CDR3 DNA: TGCAGCGAATACCAACCAGATAGGAATGAGCAGTTCTTC
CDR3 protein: CSEYQPDRNEQFF

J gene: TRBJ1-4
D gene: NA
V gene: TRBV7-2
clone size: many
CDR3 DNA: TGTGCCAGCAGCTTGAGCCGCACCAATGAAAAACTGTTTTTT
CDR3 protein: CASSLSRTNEKLFF

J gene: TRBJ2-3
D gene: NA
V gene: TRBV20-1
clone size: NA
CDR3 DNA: TGCAGTGCTAGTGTTAACACAGATACGCAGTATTTT
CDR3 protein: CSASVNTDTQYF

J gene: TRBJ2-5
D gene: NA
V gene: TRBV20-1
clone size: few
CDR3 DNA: TGCAGTGCTTCGGACGGCCACGCGACCCAGTACTTC
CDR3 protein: CSASDGHATQYF

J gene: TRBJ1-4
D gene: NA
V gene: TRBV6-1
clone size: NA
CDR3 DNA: TGTGCCAGCAGTGTGGACACCGATAATGAAAAACTGTTTTTT
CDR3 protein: CASSVDTDNEKLFF

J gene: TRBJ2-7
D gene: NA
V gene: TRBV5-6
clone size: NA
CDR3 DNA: TGTGCCAGCAGCCGCTCAGGACACAGGGTCTACGAGCAGTACTTC
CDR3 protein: CASSRSGHRVYEQYF

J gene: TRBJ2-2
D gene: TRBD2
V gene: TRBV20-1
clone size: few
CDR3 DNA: TGCAGTGCTAGAGTAGCGGGGGCCATGAACACCGGGGAGCTGTTTTTT
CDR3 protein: CSARVAGAMNTGELFF

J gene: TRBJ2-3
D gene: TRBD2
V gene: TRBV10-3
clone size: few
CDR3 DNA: TGTGCCATCAGTGGATCGGGACTAGCGGGAGCCAATACGCAGTATTTT
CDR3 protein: CAISGSGLAGANTQYF

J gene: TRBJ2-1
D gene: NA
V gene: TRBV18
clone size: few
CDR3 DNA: TGTGCCAGCAAGACCCGCGACTACTACAATGAGCAGTTCTTC
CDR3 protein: CASKTRDYYNEQFF

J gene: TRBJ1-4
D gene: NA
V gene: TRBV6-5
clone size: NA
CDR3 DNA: TGTGCCAGCAGTTATGACGGCCCCGGAGAAAAACTGTTTTTT
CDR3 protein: CASSYDGPGEKLFF

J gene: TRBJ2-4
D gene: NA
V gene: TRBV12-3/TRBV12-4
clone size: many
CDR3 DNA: TGTGCCAGCAGAACAGGGTCCGCAAACATTCAGTACTTC
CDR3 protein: CASRTGSANIQYF

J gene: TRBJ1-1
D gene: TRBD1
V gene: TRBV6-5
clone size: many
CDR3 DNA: TGTGCCTGCCGACAGGGGTTTGAAGCTTTCTTT
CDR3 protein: CACRQGFEAFF

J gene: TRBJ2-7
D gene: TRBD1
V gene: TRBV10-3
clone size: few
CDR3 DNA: TGTGCCATCAAAGCAACAGGGGAAGGGCCCTACGAGCAGTACTTC
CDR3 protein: CAIKATGEGPYEQYF

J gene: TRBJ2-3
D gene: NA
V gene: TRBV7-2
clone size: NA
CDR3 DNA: TGTGCCAGCAGTTCAGACTTGATACGAAGCACAGATACGCAGTATTTT
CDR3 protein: CASSSDLIRSTDTQYF

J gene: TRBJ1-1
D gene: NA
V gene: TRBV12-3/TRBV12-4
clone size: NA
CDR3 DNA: TGTGCCAGCACTGACCCCCCGCCAACTGAAGCTTTCTTT
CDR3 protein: CASTDPPPTEAFF

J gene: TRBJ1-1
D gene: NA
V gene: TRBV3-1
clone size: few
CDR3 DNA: TGTGCCAGCAGCGCCCACGGGGTGGTGAGAGGCACTGAAGCTTTCTTT
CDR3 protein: CASSAHGVVRGTEAFF

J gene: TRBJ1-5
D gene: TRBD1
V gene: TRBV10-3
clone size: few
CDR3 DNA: TGTGCCATCAGTGGTTCGCCGGGACAGGATAGCAATCAGCCCCAGCATTTT
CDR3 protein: CAISGSPGQDSNQPQHF

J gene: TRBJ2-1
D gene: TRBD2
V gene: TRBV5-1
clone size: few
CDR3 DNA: TGCGCCAGCAGCCCTCAGGCGGGAGCTTACAATGAGCAGTTCTTC
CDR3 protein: CASSPQAGAYNEQFF

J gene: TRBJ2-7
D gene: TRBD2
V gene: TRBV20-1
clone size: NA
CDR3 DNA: TGCAGTGCTATAGTTTCTAGCGGGGGGCACAGCTCCTACGAGCAGTACTTC
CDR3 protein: CSAIVSSGGHSSYEQYF

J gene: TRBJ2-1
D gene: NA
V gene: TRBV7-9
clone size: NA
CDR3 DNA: TGTGCCAGCAGCTTTCCTGGCGGGGATCGTGAGCAGTTCTTC
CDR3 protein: CASSFPGGDREQFF

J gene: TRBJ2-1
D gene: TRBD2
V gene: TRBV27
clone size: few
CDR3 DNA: TGTGCCAGTTCGCGGATAGCGGGAGAGGGGTCCTACAATGAGCAGTTCTTC
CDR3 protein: CASSRIAGEGSYNEQFF

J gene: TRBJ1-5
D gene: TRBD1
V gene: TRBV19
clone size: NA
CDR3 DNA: TGTGCCAGTAGTAGGACAGGGGGCTTTCAGCCCCAGCATTTT
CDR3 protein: CASSRTGGFQPQHF

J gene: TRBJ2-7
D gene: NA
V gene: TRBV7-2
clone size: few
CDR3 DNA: TGTGCCAGCAGCTGGGGGGACAGCGCCTACGAGCAGTACTTC
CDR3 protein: CASSWGDSAYEQYF

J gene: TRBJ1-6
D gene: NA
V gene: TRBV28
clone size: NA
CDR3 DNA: TGTGCCAGCAAGGATGGTTCGAACTCCTATAATTCACCCCTCCACTTT
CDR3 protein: CASKDGSNSYNSPLHF

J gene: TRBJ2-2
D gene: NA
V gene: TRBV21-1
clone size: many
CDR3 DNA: TGTGCCAGCAGCGACCAGAGAAGAGGGGTTCGCACCGGGGAGCTGTTTTTT
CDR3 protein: CASSDQRRGVRTGELFF